This T cell receptor beta chain was sequenced in a study of human T cells and chemical hapten exposure. The study's findings and limits: Following DPC sensitization, TCRs present above 1 in 1000 frequency showed no change.

This clonotype came up a few times. The antigen remains unidentified. Blood, whole and unfractionated, served as the source for total RNA extraction. The library tagged individual cDNA molecules with unique molecular identifiers. Authors' analysis steps: Sample TCR totals centred on a median of approximately 100,000, ranging about 23,224 to 690,600. TCRdb re-called the 5' RACE reads with MiXCR, one entry per CDR3 protein. The V and J calls here are based on TCRdb, not the publication. Of about 81,000 distinct CDR3 sequences in the sample, about 7.7% were seen once. With 2 bases removed from V and 3 bases from J, the gap between germline ends came to 11 bases. CDR3 length equals 14 residues.

The chain is built from TRBV12-3 or TRBV12-4 and TRBJ2-7; maybe TRBD1 (6 bases). This clonotype originated in a male donor in good health. Written as DNA, the CDR3 is TGTGCCAGCAGTTTATTGGGGGCAGGCTACGAGCAGTACTTC. It specifies CASSLLGAGYEQYF.